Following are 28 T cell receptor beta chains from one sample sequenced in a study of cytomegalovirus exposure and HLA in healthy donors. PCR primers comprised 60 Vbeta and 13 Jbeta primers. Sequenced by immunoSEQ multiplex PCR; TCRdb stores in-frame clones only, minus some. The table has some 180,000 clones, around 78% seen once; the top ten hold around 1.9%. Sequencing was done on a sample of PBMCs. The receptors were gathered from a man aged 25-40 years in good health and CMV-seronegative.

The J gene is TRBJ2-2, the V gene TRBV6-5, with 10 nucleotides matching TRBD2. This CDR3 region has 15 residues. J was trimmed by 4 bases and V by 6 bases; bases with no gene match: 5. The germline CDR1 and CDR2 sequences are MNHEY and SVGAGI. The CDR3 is CASRSSGSGTGELFF. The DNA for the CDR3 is TGTGCCAGCAGGTCTAGCGGGAGCGGCACCGGGGAGCTGTTTTTT.

This CDR3 reads CASSTQPKLAAQETQYF. The CDR3 coding sequence is TGTGCCAGCAGCACCCAACCGAAACTAGCGGCCCAAGAGACCCAGTACTTC. J is TRBJ2-5 and V is TRBV7-9; 8 bases align to TRBD2. This CDR3 comprises 17 residues. Germline V gene data show CDR1 as SEHNR and CDR2 as FQNEAQ (reference sequence). V shed 5 bases, J shed 1 base, and the junction held 12 bases outside the gene matches.

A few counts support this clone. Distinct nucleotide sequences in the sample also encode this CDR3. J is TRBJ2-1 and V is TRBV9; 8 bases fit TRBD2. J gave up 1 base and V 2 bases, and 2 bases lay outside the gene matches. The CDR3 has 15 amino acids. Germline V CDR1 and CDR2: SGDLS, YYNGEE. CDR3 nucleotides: TGTGCCAGCAGCGTTAGCGGGACTTCCTACAATGAGCAGTTCTTC. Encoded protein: CASSVSGTSYNEQFF.

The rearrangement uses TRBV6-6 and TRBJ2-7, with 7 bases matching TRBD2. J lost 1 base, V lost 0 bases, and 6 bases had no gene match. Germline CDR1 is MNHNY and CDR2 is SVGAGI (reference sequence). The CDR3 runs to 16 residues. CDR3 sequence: CASSYSAGEFSYEQYF. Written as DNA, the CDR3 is TGTGCCAGCAGTTACTCGGCGGGGGAGTTTTCCTACGAGCAGTACTTC.

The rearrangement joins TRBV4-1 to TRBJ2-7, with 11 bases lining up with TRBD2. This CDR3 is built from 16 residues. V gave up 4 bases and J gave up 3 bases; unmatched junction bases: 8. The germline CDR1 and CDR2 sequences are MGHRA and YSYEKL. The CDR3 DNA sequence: TGCGCCAGCAGCCGGATCTCCGGGACTAGCGGCTACGAGCAGTACTTC. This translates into CASSRISGTSGYEQYF.

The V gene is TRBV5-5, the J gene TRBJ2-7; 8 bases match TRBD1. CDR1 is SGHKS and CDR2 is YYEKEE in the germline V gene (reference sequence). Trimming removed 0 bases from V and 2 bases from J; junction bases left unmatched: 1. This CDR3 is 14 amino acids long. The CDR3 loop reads CASSLGTGTYEQYF. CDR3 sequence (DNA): TGTGCCAGCAGCTTGGGGACAGGGACCTACGAGCAGTACTTC.

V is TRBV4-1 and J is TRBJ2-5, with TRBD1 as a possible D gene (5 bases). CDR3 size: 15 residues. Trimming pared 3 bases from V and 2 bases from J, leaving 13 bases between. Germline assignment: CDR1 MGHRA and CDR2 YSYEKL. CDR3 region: CASSHRQLNQETQYF. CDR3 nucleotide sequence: TGCGCCAGCAGCCACCGACAGCTCAATCAAGAGACCCAGTACTTC.

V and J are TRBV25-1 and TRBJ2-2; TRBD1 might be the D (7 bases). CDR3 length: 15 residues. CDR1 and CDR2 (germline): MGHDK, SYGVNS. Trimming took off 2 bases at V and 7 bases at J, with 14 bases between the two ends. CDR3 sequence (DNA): TGTGCCAGCAGTGAAGAGGTCAGGGGGGTCGGGGAGCTGTTTTTT. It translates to CASSEEVRGVGELFF.

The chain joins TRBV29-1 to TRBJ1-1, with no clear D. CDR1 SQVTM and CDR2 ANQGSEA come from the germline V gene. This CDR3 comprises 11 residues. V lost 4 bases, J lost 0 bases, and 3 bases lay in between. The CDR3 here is CSVAVNTEAFF. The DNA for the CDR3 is TGCAGCGTTGCTGTGAACACTGAAGCTTTCTTT.

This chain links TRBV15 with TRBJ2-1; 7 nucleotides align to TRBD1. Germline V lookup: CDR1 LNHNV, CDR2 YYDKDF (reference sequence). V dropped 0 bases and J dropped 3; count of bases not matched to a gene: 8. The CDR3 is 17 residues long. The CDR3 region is CATSRDFGTENYNEQFF. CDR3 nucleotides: TGTGCCACCAGCAGAGATTTCGGGACAGAAAACTACAATGAGCAGTTCTTC.

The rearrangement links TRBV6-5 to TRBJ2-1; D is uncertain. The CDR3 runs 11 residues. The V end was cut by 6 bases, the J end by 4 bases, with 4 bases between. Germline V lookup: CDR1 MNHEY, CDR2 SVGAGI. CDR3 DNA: TGTGCCAGCAGACAGTACAATGAGCAGTTCTTC. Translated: CASRQYNEQFF.

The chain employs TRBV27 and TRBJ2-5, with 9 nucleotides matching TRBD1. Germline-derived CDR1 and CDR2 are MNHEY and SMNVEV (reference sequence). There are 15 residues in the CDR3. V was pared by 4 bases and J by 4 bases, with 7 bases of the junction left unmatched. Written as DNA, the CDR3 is TGTGCCAGCAGTTCCGAACAGGGGGCCGGAGAGACCCAGTACTTC. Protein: CASSSEQGAGETQYF.

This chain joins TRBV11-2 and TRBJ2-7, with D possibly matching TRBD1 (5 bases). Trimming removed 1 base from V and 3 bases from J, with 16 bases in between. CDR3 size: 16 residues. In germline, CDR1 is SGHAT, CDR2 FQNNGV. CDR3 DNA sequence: TGTGCCAGCAGCTTAGGGATCCAGGGCAGGATCTACGAGCAGTACTTC. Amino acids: CASSLGIQGRIYEQYF.

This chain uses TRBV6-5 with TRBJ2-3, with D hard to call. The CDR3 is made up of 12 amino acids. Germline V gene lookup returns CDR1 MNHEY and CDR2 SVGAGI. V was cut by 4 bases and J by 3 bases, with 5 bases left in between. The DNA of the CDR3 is TGTGCCAGCAGTTCAAATACAGATACGCAGTATTTT. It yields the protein CASSSNTDTQYF.

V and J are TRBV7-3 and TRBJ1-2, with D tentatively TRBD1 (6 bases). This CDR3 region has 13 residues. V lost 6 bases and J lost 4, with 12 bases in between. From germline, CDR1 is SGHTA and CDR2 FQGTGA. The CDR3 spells CASSLQGSYGYTF. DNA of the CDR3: TGTGCCAGCAGTCTACAGGGATCCTATGGCTACACCTTC.

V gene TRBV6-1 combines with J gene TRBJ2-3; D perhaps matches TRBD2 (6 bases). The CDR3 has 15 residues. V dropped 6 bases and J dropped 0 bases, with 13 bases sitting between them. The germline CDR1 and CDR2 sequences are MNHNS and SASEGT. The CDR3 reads CASREAGPSTDTQYF. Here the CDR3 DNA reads TGTGCCAGCAGGGAGGCGGGACCTAGCACAGATACGCAGTATTTT.

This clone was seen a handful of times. The CDR3 coding sequence is TGTGCCAGCAGCAAAGCGCGGGGGGGGCTTGGGAGCAATCAGCCCCAGCATTTT. Translation gives CASSKARGGLGSNQPQHF. J is TRBJ1-5 and V is TRBV21-1. TRBV21-1 is deemed a pseudogene. The CDR3 contains 18 residues.

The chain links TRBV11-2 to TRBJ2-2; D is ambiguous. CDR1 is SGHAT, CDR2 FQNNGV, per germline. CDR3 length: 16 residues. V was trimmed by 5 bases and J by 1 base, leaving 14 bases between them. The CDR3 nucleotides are TGTGCCAGCAGCCCCCTCGAGCCCCGGAACACCGGGGAGCTGTTTTTT. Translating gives CASSPLEPRNTGELFF.

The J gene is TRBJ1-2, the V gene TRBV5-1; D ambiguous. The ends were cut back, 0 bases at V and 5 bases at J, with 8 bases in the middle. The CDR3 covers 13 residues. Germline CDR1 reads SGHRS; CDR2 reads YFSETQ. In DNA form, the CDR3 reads TGCGCCAGCAGCTTGGAACAGCAATATGGCTACACCTTC. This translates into CASSLEQQYGYTF.

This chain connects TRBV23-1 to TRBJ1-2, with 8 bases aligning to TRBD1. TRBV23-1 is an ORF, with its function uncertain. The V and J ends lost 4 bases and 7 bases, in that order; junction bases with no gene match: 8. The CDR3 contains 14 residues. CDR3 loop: CASSPGQADRGYTF. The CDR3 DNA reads TGCGCCAGCAGTCCGGGACAGGCGGACCGTGGCTACACCTTC.

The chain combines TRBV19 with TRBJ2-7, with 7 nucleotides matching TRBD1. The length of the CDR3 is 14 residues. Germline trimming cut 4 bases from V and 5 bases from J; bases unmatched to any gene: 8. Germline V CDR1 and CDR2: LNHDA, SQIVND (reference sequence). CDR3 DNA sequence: TGTGCCAGTAGTACCGATGGACAGGCCCACGAGCAGTACTTC. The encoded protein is CASSTDGQAHEQYF.

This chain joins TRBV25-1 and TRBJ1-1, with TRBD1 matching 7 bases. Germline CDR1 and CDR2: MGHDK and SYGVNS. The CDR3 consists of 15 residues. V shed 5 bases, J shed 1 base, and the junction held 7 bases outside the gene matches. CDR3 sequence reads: CASSPAGGTNTEAFF. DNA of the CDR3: TGTGCCAGCAGTCCCGCAGGGGGTACGAACACTGAAGCTTTCTTT. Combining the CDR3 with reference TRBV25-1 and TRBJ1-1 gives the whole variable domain EADIYQTPRYLVIGTGKKITLECSQTMGHDKMYWYQQDPGMELHLIHYSYGVNSTEKGDLSSESTVSRIRTEHFPLTLESARPSHTSQYLCASSPAGGTNTEAFFGQGTRLTVV.

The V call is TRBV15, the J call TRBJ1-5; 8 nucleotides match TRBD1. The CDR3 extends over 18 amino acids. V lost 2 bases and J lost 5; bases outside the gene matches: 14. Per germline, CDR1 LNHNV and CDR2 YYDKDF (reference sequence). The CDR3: CATSRITGGRDFYQPQHF. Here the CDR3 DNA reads TGTGCCACCAGCAGAATTACAGGGGGTAGGGACTTTTATCAGCCCCAGCATTTT.

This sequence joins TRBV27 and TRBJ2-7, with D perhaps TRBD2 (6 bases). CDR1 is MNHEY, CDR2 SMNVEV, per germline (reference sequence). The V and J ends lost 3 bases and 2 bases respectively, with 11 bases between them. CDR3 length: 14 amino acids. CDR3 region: CASSFRGLTYEQYF. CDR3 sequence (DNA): TGTGCCAGCAGTTTTCGGGGACTGACCTACGAGCAGTACTTC.

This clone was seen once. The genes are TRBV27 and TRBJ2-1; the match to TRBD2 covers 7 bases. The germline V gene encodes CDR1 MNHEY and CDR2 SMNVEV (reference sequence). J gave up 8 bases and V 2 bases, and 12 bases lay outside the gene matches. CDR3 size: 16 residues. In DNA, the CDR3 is TGTGCCAGCAGTTTACTCCGAAGCGGGACGGGCCATGAGCAGTTCTTC. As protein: CASSLLRSGTGHEQFF.

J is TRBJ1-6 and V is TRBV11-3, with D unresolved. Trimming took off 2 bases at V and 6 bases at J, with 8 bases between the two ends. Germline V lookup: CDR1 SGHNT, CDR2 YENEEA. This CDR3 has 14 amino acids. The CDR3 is CASSLNPGNSPLHF. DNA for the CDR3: TGTGCCAGCAGCTTAAATCCGGGTAATTCACCCCTCCACTTT.

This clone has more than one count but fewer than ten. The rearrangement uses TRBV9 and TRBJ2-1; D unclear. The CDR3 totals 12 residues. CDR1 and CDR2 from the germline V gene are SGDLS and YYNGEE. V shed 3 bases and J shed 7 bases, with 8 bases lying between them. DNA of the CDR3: TGTGCCAGCAGCGCAAACTCGAATGAGCAGTTCTTC. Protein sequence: CASSANSNEQFF.

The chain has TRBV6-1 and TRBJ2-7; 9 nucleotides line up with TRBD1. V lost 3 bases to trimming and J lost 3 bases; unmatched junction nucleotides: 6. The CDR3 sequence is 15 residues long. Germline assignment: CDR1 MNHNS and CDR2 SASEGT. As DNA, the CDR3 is TGTGCCAGCAGTGAGATGGGACAGGGCAGCTACGAGCAGTACTTC. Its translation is CASSEMGQGSYEQYF.